The table lists the clone carrying this TCR beta chain with a count of one. Tagging with unique molecular identifiers was applied to individual cDNA molecules. TCRdb reprocessed the 5' RACE reads with MiXCR, giving one entry per CDR3 protein. The sample shows roughly 81,000 distinct CDR3 sequences, roughly 6% of them seen only once. The germline V gene has CDR1 DFQATT and CDR2 SNEGSKA (reference sequence). This CDR3 is built from 12 residues. V was clipped by 6 bases and J by 9 bases; unmatched bases: 4. This record comes from a study of early T cells in non-severe SARS-CoV-2 infection. Study-level information: Whole-blood bulk RNA, unsorted, was sequenced, and chains were unpaired.

The sample comprised whole blood. The chain has TRBV20-1 and TRBJ1-6; 8 positions agree with TRBD1. The sequence came from an adult who was a healthcare worker with PCR-confirmed SARS-CoV-2 infection or an uninfected control (not recorded which). CDR3 amino acids: CSAGTGTSPLHF. Written as DNA, the CDR3 is TGCAGTGCGGGGACAGGCACTTCACCCCTCCACTTT.